This TCR beta chain stems from a study of regulatory T cells in long-lasting Graves disease. Study-level background: Disease was considered persistent Graves' disease after over 5 years of antithyroid drugs (with positive TSH receptor antibodies). General study points: The persistent group shared about 2,600 public clonotypes, more than the 966 shared by new patients.

This clonotype was seen ten or more times. Its antigen is undetermined. Sequencing libraries for TCR beta were prepared with iRepertoire HTBI primers and Arm-PCR of CDR3 regions. TCRdb called the multiplex PCR reads again in MiXCR, with one record for every CDR3 protein. The sample records under 500,000 distinct CDR3 sequences, under 25% being singletons. Specified time point: persistent/refractory GD, antithyroid drugs over 5 years with positive TRAb. PBMC RNA was the source of the TCR library. Each of the patients was recruited from an endocrinology department situated in Xi'an, China. The sequences come from peripheral blood mononuclear cells (PBMCs), collected when the disease was refractory, from a patient treated with antithyroid drugs. This TCR was recovered from a female donor with Graves disease.

The CDR3 DNA sequence: TGTGCCAGCAGCCAACTGGGACAGGTTAACACTGAAGCTTTCTTT. As protein: CASSQLGQVNTEAFF. The chain joins TRBV3-2 to TRBJ1-1; the D segment call TRBD1 is taken from the table without a DNA check. TRBV3-2 is assigned pseudogene status. The CDR3 sequence is 15 residues long.